A selection of T cell receptor beta chains follows, all from one sample in a study of T cells after yellow fever vaccination. One entry per CDR3 protein, called by TCRdb with MiXCR from the 5' RACE reads. The data hold fewer than 150,000 distinct CDR3 sequences, with about 7.8% observed a single time. The sample consisted of CD4+ T cells sorted from PBMCs, taken 45 days after the first yellow fever vaccination. The receptors here all came from a man younger than 35 who received the YFV17D yellow fever vaccine. The CDR3 runs from the conserved cysteine through the conserved F or W. Each record gives: J gene, V gene, clone size, D gene, CDR3 length, CDR3 DNA, CDR3 protein. D genes are given only for firm matches. Expanded clones get a size class; other rows say once, few or many, or leave the size out.

>TRBJ1-2|TRBV24-1|many|TRBD1|14
TGTGCCACCAGTGATTTAGGACAGGACTATGGCTACACCTTC
CATSDLGQDYGYTF
>TRBJ2-3|TRBV5-1|-|-|14
TGCGCCAGCAGTCTCGTCCAGGGCACAGATACGCAGTATTTT
CASSLVQGTDTQYF
>TRBJ2-5|TRBV12-3/TRBV12-4|many|-|14
TGTGCCAGCAGTCCTACTAGGACGTCAGAGACCCAGTACTTC
CASSPTRTSETQYF
>TRBJ1-1|TRBV3-1|many|-|12
TGTGCCAGCAGCCACCCAGCAGGGAAGGCTTTCTTT
CASSHPAGKAFF
>TRBJ1-3|TRBV9|many|-|17
TGTGCCAGCAGCGTAGGGCAGGGCGCTCTCTCTGGAAACACCATATATTTT
CASSVGQGALSGNTIYF
>TRBJ1-5|TRBV5-1|many|-|13
TGCGCCAGCAGCGCGGGTGGAAATCAGCCCCAGCATTTT
CASSAGGNQPQHF
>TRBJ1-6|TRBV6-5|many|-|14
TGTGCCAGCAGCGGGGGACTTCGGAATTCACCCCTCCACTTT
CASSGGLRNSPLHF
>TRBJ2-5|TRBV5-1|-|-|16
TGCGCCAGCAGCCCCCCTCTCCTCGACAGACAAGAGACCCAGTACTTC
CASSPPLLDRQETQYF
>TRBJ2-3|TRBV10-3|many|TRBD2|15
TGTGCCATCAGCAAAAGCGGGGCTAGCACAGATACGCAGTATTTT
CAISKSGASTDTQYF
>TRBJ2-2|TRBV2|-|-|13
TGTGCCAGCAGTGCAGGGCGAAACGGGGAGCTGTTTTTT
CASSAGRNGELFF
>TRBJ1-2|TRBV5-1|many|-|14
TGCGCCAGCAGCCCTCCGGACAGTTCCTATGGCTACACCTTC
CASSPPDSSYGYTF
>TRBJ2-3|TRBV5-6|many|TRBD1|16
TGTGCCAGCAGCTTGGCGGGACAGGGCTACACAGATACGCAGTATTTT
CASSLAGQGYTDTQYF
>TRBJ1-2|TRBV7-2|many|-|15
TGTGCCAGCAGCGGGGCGGGGGGCGAATATTATGGCTACACCTTC
CASSGAGGEYYGYTF